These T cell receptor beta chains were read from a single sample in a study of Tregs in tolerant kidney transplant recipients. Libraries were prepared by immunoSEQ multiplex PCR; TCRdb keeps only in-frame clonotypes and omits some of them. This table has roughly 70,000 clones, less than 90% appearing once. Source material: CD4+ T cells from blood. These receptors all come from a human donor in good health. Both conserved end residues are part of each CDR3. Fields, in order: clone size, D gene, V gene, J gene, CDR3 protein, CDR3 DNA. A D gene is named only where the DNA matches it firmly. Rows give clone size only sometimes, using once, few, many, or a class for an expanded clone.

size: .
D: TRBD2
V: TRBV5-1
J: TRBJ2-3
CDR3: CASSVGLEGTDTQYF
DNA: TGCGCCAGCAGCGTCGGACTAGAAGGCACAGATACGCAGTATTTT

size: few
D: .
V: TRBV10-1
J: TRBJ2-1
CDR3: CASSEGFRDPRNNEQFF
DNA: TGCGCCAGCAGTGAAGGCTTTAGGGACCCCCGCAACAATGAGCAGTTCTTC

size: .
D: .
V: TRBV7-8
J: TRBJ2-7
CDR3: CASSSMRGMYEQYF
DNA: TGTGCCAGCAGCTCGATGAGGGGGATGTACGAGCAGTACTTC

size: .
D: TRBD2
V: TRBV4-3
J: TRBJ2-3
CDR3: CASSQGGGTSGPRRDTQYF
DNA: TGCGCCAGCAGCCAAGGGGGAGGGACTAGCGGGCCTCGCAGGGATACGCAGTATTTT

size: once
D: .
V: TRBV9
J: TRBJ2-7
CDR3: CASSVEGKPSYEQYF
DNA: TGTGCCAGCAGCGTAGAGGGCAAGCCCTCCTACGAGCAGTACTTC

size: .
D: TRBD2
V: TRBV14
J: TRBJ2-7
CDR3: CASRSSGKDYEQYF
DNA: TGTGCCAGCAGGAGTAGCGGGAAGGATTACGAGCAGTACTTC

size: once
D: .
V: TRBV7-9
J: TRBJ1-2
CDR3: CASRHNRERYGYTF
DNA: TGTGCCAGCAGACATAACAGGGAGCGTTATGGCTACACCTTC

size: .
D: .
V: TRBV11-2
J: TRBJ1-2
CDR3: CASSLDGIYGYTF
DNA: TGTGCCAGCAGCTTAGATGGTATCTATGGCTACACCTTC

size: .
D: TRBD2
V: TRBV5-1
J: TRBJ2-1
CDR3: CASSRGLGNEQFF
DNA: TGCGCCAGCAGCCGGGGACTAGGCAATGAGCAGTTCTTC

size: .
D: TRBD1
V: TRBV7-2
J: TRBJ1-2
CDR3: CASSSWGGQAYRDYGYTF
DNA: TGTGCCAGCAGCTCCTGGGGGGGACAGGCCTATCGGGACTATGGCTACACCTTC

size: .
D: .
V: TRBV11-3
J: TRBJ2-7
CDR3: CASSLDRAAYEQYF
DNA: TGTGCCAGCAGCTTAGATCGGGCGGCCTACGAGCAGTACTTC

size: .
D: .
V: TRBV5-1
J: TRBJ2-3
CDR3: CASSPPGSTDTQCF
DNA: TGCGCCAGCAGCCCGCCCGGTAGCACAGATACGCAGTGTTTT

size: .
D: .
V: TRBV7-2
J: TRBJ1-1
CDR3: CASSPQADTEAFF
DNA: TGTGCCAGCAGCCCACAGGCGGACACTGAAGCTTTCTTT

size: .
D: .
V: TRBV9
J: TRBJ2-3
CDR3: CASSATSDGHTQYF
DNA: TGTGCCAGCAGCGCCACCTCGGACGGACATACGCAGTATTTT

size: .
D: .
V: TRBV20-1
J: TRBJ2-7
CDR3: CSAGPSYEQYF
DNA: TGCAGTGCCGGTCCCTCCTACGAGCAGTACTTC

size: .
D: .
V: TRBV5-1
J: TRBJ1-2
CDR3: CASSFGRDTRYTF
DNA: TGCGCCAGCAGCTTTGGCCGGGATACAAGGTACACCTTC

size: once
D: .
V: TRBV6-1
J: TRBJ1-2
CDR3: CASSFYGYTF
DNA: TGTGCCAGTTCTTTCTATGGCTACACCTTC

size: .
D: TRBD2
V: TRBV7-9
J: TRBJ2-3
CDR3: CASSLRASGSTDTQYF
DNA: TGTGCCAGCAGCCTTCGGGCTAGCGGGAGCACAGATACGCAGTATTTT

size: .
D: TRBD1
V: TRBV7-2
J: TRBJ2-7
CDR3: CASSLSGQGAVNEQYF
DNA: TGTGCCAGCAGCTTATCGGGACAGGGGGCTGTAAACGAGCAGTACTTC

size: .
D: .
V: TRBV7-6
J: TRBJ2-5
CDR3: CASGVGGIGETQYF
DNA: TGTGCCAGCGGTGTCGGAGGGATAGGGGAGACCCAGTACTTC

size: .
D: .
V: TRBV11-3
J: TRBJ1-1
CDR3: CASSSGSWGRDLNTEAFF
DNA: TGTGCCAGCAGCTCTGGGTCTTGGGGCAGGGATCTGAACACTGAAGCTTTCTTT

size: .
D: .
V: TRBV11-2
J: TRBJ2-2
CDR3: CASSLVPGELFF
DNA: TGTGCCAGCAGCTTAGTACCCGGGGAGCTGTTTTTT

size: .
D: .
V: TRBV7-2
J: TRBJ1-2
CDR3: CASSQGSNYGYTF
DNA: TGTGCCAGCAGCCAGGGGTCGAACTATGGCTACACCTTC

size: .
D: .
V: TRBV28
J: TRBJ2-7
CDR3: CASSLLGEQYF
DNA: TGTGCCAGCAGTTTATTGGGCGAGCAGTACTTC

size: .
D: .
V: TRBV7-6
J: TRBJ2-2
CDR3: CASSWVELGSSTGELFF
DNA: TGTGCCAGCAGCTGGGTCGAATTGGGATCAAGCACCGGGGAGCTGTTTTTT

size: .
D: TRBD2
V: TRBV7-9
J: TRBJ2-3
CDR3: CASSRTLAGGTDTQYF
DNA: TGTGCCAGCAGCCGTACCCTAGCGGGAGGCACAGATACGCAGTATTTT

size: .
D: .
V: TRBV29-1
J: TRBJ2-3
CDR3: CSVVTVVDTQYF
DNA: TGCAGCGTTGTAACAGTCGTAGATACGCAGTATTTT

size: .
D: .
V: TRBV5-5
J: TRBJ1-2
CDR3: CASSLRQINYGYTF
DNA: TGTGCCAGCAGCTTGCGCCAGATTAACTATGGCTACACCTTC

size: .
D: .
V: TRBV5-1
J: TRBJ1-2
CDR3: CASSSGWVTNYGYTF
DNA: TGCGCCAGCAGCTCTGGATGGGTGACTAACTATGGCTACACCTTC

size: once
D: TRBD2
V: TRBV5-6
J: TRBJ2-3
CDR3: CASSSKRDTDTQYF
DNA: TGTGCCAGCAGCTCTAAGCGGGACACAGATACGCAGTATTTT

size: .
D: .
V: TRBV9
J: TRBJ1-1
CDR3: CASPAKAEAFF
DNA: TGTGCCAGCCCGGCAAAGGCCGAAGCTTTCTTT

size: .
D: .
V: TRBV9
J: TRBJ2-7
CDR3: CASSVSASDSYEQYF
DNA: TGTGCCAGCAGCGTATCGGCTAGCGACTCCTACGAGCAGTACTTC

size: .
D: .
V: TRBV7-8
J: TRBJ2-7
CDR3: CASSLVGGYEQYF
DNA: TGTGCCAGCAGCTTAGTTGGGGGTTACGAGCAGTACTTC

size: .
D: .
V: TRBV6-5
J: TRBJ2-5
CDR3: CASSRGKDQETQYF
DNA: TGTGCCAGCAGTAGGGGGAAGGACCAAGAGACCCAGTACTTC

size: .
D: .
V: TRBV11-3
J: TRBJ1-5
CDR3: CASSRGGNQPQHF
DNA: TGTGCCAGCAGCCGGGGGGGGAATCAGCCCCAGCATTTT

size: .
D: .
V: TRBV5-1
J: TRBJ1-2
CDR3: CASSLEGELSYGYTF
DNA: TGCGCCAGCAGCTTGGAAGGGGAGCTGAGCTATGGCTACACCTTC

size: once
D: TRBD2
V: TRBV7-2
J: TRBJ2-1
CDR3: CASGIAGGSPVEQFF
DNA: TGTGCCAGCGGAATAGCGGGGGGGTCTCCAGTTGAGCAGTTCTTC

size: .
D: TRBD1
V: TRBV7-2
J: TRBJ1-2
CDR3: CASSFQTGGAYGYTF
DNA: TGTGCCAGCAGCTTCCAAACAGGGGGCGCGTATGGCTACACCTTC

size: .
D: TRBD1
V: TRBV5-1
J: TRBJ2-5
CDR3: CASSLAGQGGETQYF
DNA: TGCGCCAGCAGCTTGGCGGGACAGGGTGGAGAGACCCAGTACTTC

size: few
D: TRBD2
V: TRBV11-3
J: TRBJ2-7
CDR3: CASSATRGIGREAQQYF
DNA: TGTGCCAGCAGCGCTACCAGGGGAATTGGGCGGGAGGCCCAGCAGTACTTC

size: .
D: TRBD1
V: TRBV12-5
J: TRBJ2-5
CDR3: CASAPGQQETQYF
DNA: TGTGCTAGTGCTCCGGGACAGCAAGAGACCCAGTACTTC

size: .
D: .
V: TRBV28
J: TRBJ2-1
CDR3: CASSLRAQANNEQFF
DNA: TGTGCCAGCAGTTTGAGGGCCCAGGCCAACAATGAGCAGTTCTTC

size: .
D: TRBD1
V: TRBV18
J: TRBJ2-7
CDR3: CASSPGTAYEQYF
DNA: TGTGCCAGCTCACCAGGGACAGCCTACGAGCAGTACTTC

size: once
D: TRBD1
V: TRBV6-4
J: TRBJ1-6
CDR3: CASIPRGDSNSPLHF
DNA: TGTGCCAGCATCCCACGTGGGGACAGTAATTCACCCCTCCACTTT

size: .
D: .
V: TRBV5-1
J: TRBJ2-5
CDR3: CASSLGAGEETQYF
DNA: TGCGCCAGCAGCTTGGGGGCAGGGGAAGAGACCCAGTACTTC

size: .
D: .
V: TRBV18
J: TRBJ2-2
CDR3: CASSPNKNTGELFF
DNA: TGTGCCAGCTCACCAAACAAGAACACCGGGGAGCTGTTTTTT

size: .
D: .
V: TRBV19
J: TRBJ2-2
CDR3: CASSMDSLNTGELFF
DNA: TGTGCCAGTAGTATGGATTCCCTTAACACCGGGGAGCTGTTTTTT

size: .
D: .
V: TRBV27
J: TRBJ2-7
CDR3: CASSLSLTSYEQYF
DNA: TGTGCCAGCAGTTTATCGTTAACATCCTACGAGCAGTACTTC

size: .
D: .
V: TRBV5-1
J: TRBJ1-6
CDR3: CASSLGTAGNSPLHF
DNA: TGCGCCAGCAGCTTGGGGACAGCTGGCAATTCACCCCTCCACTTT

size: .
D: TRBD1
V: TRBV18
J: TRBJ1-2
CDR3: CASSPLGQDHYGYTF
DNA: TGTGCCAGCTCACCCCTAGGACAGGACCACTATGGCTACACCTTC

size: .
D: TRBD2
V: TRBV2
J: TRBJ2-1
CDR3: CASSPSSGSKNEQFF
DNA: TGTGCCAGCAGCCCCTCTAGCGGGAGTAAGAATGAGCAGTTCTTC

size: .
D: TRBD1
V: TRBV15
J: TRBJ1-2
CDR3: CATSRDSLDREGGYTF
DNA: TGTGCCACCAGCAGGGACTCGCTAGACAGGGAGGGCGGCTACACCTTC

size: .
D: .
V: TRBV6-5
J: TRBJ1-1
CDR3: CASSNRVGEAFF
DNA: TGTGCCAGCAGTAACAGGGTAGGCGAAGCTTTCTTT

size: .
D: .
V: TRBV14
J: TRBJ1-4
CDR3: CASSLPGTFSGKLFF
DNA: TGTGCCAGCAGCCTCCCCGGGACATTTTCGGGGAAACTGTTTTTT